The entry below describes one TCR beta chain. This record belongs to a study of T cells after yellow fever vaccination. Per germline, CDR1 SGHTA and CDR2 FQGNSA. The CDR3 length is 16 residues. After removal of 1 base from V and 6 bases from J, the junction contained 4 bases not matched to a gene. Template-switching 5'RACE yielded the TCR cDNA; a universal primer site and UMIs were added in the process. TCRdb ran MiXCR on the 5' RACE reads and lists one entry per CDR3 protein. The data show roughly 190,000 distinct CDR3 sequences, 11% seen once. The sequence came from a man younger than 30 who received the YFV17D yellow fever vaccine. The chain couples TRBV7-2 to TRBJ2-7; TRBD2 aligns across 15 bases. The sample in question was CD8+ T cells sorted from PBMCs, obtained 15 days after the yellow fever booster vaccination. The CDR3 loop reads CASSLGAGLAGGEQYF. The DNA of the CDR3 is TGTGCCAGCAGCTTAGGAGCGGGACTAGCGGGAGGCGAGCAGTACTTC.